This entry concerns a single TCR beta chain. Its cognate antigen is unknown. This sample stems from a study of cytomegalovirus exposure and HLA in healthy donors. The study's findings and limits: CMV serostatus stood as the only immune exposure information on hand. TCR beta chains numbering under 200 were designated cytomegalovirus-associated. There were a few CMV-associated chains whose specificity for CMV antigens was confirmed in vitro.

It was with 60 Vbeta and 13 Jbeta primers that the PCR ran. The method was immunoSEQ multiplex PCR; TCRdb's version includes in-frame clones alone and lacks a portion of them. This table has approximately 90,000 clones, 76% appearing once. The germline V gene encodes CDR1 SGHAT and CDR2 FQNNGV. The CDR3 length is 16 residues. The V and J ends lost 5 bases and 2 bases respectively, with 18 bases between them. The origin of this receptor is a middle-aged man in good health and CMV-seronegative. The chain uses TRBV11-2 and TRBJ2-5, with a possible D match to TRBD2 (6 bases). Sequencing was performed on PBMCs. The CDR3 nucleotides read TGTGCCAGCAGCCAGTCCGTACAGGCGGGGCAAGAGACCCAGTACTTC. This gives the protein CASSQSVQAGQETQYF.